The TCR beta chain described here comes from a study of T cell responses to AZD1222 COVID-19 vaccine. Study conclusions and caveats: Two doses of AZD1222 preceded a rise in Spike-specific TCR breadth and depth. Females outnumbered males among donors, who were mostly white British; clonal diversity was possibly underestimated. Baseline testing showed seropositivity in only six AZD1222 recipients. There were vaccine-associated CD4 TCRs across spike, dominant at 160-218 and 743-854.

Of note for this clone: Its specificity is not known.

Sequenced by immunoSEQ multiplex PCR; TCRdb stores in-frame clones only, minus some. The sample shows 95,000 to 150,000 clones, around 87% of them seen only once. The TCR was taken from an adult in good health. The starting material was peripheral blood, obtained on day 0 of AZD1222 vaccination.

CDR3 protein: CASSQTDNQPQHF. DNA of the CDR3: TGTGCCAGCTCACAAACAGATAATCAGCCCCAGCATTTT. The chain recombines TRBV18 with TRBJ1-5; no definite D call. The ends were cut back, 4 bases at V and 4 bases at J, with 8 bases in the middle. This CDR3 contains 13 residues. The V gene's germline CDR1 is KGHSH and CDR2 LQKENI.